This entry features one TCR beta chain sequence. These data belong to a study of CD8 T cells in Susac syndrome. Germline CDR1 and CDR2: GTSNPN and SVGIG (reference sequence). The CDR3 contains 16 residues. The V segment lost 3 bases and the J segment 0 bases; nucleotides outside the gene matches: 11. The RNA input was about 0.5 to 1 ug, and it was reverse transcribed with random hexamers. Coverage of TCR beta CDR3 amplification by immunoSEQ multiplex PCR extended to 54 Vbeta and 13 Jbeta. TCRdb ran MiXCR on the immunoSEQ multiplex PCR reads and lists one entry per CDR3 protein. The sample shows hundreds of thousands of distinct CDR3 sequences, about 85% of them seen only once.

Sequencing was done on a sample of CD8+ T cells from PBMCs. The chain joins TRBV30 to TRBJ2-7; 7 bases align to TRBD1. The TCR sequence derives from a human donor with multiple sclerosis. The CDR3 bases are TGTGCCTGGAGAGGGACGGGACAGTTGAGCTCCTACGAGCAGTACTTC. Protein sequence: CAWRGTGQLSSYEQYF.